This T cell receptor (beta chain) was found in a study of tumour-infiltrating T cells in Burkitt lymphoma. In the study overall: Survival, overall and progression-free, tracked with productive clonality.

Generated by immunoSEQ multiplex PCR, the TCRdb table keeps only in-frame clones and is missing some. The data hold more than 2,000 clones, with about 85% observed a single time. The V gene end was trimmed by 4 bases and the J gene end by 4 bases; junction bases not matched to a gene: 10. The CDR3 loop spans 16 amino acids. Germline loops: CDR1 ENHRY, CDR2 SYGVKD. What was sequenced was tumor tissue. The V call is TRBV10-3, the J call TRBJ2-7; the match to TRBD1 covers 10 bases. The sequence was collected from a human donor with diffuse large B-cell lymphoma. CDR3 sequence reads: CAISVPRDRGMYEQYF. In nucleotides, the CDR3 is TGTGCCATCAGTGTCCCTAGGGACAGGGGCATGTACGAGCAGTACTTC.